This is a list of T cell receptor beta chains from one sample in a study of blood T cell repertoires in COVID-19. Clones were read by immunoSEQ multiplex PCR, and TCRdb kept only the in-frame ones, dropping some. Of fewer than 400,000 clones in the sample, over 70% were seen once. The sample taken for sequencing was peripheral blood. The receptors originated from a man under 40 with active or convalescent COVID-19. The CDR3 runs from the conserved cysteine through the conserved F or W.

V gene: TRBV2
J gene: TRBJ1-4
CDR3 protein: CASRGRGRAEKLFF

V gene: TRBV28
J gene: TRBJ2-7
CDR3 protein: CASNHGGGHYEQYF

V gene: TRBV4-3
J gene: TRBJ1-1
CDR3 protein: CASSHHLTGGTEAFF

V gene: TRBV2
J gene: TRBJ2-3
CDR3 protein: CASSALRTDTQYF

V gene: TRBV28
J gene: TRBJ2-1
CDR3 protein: CASSFLTSGSYNEQFF

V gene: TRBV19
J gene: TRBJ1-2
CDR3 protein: CASSIRPGTLYGYTF

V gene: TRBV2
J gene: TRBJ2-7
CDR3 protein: CAIPGTSGGKQYF

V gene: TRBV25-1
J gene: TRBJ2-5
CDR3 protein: CASSSLPRAGETQYF

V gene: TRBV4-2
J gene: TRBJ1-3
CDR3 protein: CASSQGPLRARGNTIYF

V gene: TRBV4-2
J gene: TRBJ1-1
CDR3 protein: CASSQGTGLRTEAFF

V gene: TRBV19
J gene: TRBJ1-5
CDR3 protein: CASSIGTGRQPQHF

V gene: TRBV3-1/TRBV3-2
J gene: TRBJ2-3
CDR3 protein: CASSLTDTQYF